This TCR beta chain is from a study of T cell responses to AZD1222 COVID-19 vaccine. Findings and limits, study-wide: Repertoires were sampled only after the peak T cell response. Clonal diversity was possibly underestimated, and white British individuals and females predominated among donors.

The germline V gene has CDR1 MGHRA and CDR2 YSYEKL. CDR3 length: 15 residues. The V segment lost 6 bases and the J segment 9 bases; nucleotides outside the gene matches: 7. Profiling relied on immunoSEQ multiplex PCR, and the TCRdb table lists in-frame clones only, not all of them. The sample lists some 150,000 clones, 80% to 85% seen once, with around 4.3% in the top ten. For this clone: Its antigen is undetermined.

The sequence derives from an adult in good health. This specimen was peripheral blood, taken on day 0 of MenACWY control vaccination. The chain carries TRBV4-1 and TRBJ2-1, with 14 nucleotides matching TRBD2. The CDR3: CASRPGLAGGPEQFF. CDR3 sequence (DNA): TGCGCCAGCAGACCCGGACTAGCGGGGGGCCCTGAGCAGTTCTTC.